This T cell receptor beta chain was recovered during a study of PD-1 blockade in classical Hodgkin lymphoma. Study findings and constraints: Possible causes of repertoire differences, disease activity or prior therapy, remain undefined. Complete responders started with a diversity level that resembled newly diagnosed patients at baseline. CD4+ TCR diversity, unlike CD8+, rose significantly by C4D1.

No patient escaped relapse after autologous stem cell transplantation, and brentuximab vedotin exposure varied. Relapsed/refractory classical Hodgkin lymphoma patients had complete, partial or progressive responses. The V end was cut by 0 bases, the J end by 6 bases, with 12 bases between. In germline, CDR1 is MNHEY, CDR2 SMNVEV (reference sequence). The CDR3 contains 16 residues. A note on this clone: Its antigen is unidentified.

Clones were read by immunoSEQ multiplex PCR, and TCRdb kept only the in-frame ones, dropping some. The data hold 40,000 to 50,000 clones, with about 86% observed a single time. Sequencing used peripheral blood mononuclear cells (PBMCs), obtained before the second cycle of nivolumab. The chain has TRBV27 and TRBJ1-6, with D possibly TRBD1 on 5 matching bases. This receptor was identified in a human donor with classical Hodgkin lymphoma. The CDR3 loop is CASSLSGQFGNSPLHF. The CDR3, as DNA: TGTGCCAGCAGTTTATCAGGACAATTCGGTAATTCACCCCTCCACTTT.